This T cell receptor (beta chain) comes out of a study of CD8+CD57+ T cells in acquired aplastic anemia. For the study at large: Sorted cells (CD4+ and CD8+) yielded DNA amounts that averaged approximately 3 ug.

This clonotype has only a few counts. The antigen is not known. Patients chosen for sequencing had shown CD8+CD57+ cell expansion by flow cytometry. Study findings and constraints: Patients and controls were not found to differ significantly in CD8+ Simpson's diversity.

Investigators profiled TCR beta VDJ and CDR3 from genomic DNA template. TCRdb reanalysed the reads using MiXCR and keeps one entry per CDR3 protein. In the table there are some 170,000 distinct CDR3 sequences, over 55% of which are singletons. This CDR3 region has 12 residues. Trimming removed 7 bases from V and 6 bases from J; junction bases left unmatched: 6. The germline gives CDR1 SQVTM, CDR2 ANQGSEA. This sequence originates from a human donor with aplastic anemia. The specimen sequenced was sorted CD4+, CD8+, or CD8+CD57+ T cells (not recorded which) from PBMCs. The rearrangement links TRBV29-1 to TRBJ1-2; 9 bases match TRBD1. The CDR3 region is CSATGTGNGYTF. CDR3 nucleotide sequence: TGCAGCGCAACCGGGACAGGGAATGGCTACACCTTC.